This entry concerns a single TCR beta chain. The antigen it recognizes is unknown. No base-level quality is on record; no much larger clone is a single base apart. Using the deep immunoSEQ assay, multiplex PCR amplified TCR CDR3 regions from genomic DNA. For each cell subset, the extracted genomic DNA was distributed evenly across all wells of several immunoSEQ 96-well plates, and each plate served as one replicate. For sorted subsets, 200 ng of genomic DNA, equivalent to some 33,000 T cell genomes, went into each replicate PCR. Purified libraries were measured with a Qubit 3.0 fluorometer, size-checked on a Bioanalyzer 2100, and measured again with the KAPA Library Quantification kit. Every immunoSEQ 96-well plate was sequenced on a dedicated single-read 150-cycle Illumina NextSeq 550 flow cell. The paper's data handling went like this. Because only junctional sequences without quality scores were contained in the immunoSEQ output, filtering matching that applied to full-length reads could not be performed. To assign V/J genes and CDR3, sequences were annotated using PyIR, a Python wrapper for IgBLAST v1.9, with IMGT germline references. Any read was removed if the V/J assignment was weak (E-value above 1e-6), the CDR3 was missing, or the read contained stop codons, out-of-frame junctions, or ambiguous translated residues. V3J clonotypes were defined as sequences sharing the same inferred V gene, J gene, and CDR3 amino acid sequence. Percentage overlap between repertoires was calculated by dividing the number of shared unique clonotypes by the size of the smaller repertoire. Three approaches were used to assess repertoire richness: RTK rarefaction, the Chao1 estimator, and Recon v2.1 estimates of unobserved clonotypes. OLGA was used to compute generation probabilities for all TCRbeta clonotypes that the gDNA method yielded from four donors. The immuneACCESS repertoire file appears here via TCRdb, limited to in-frame rearrangements. These files lack a portion of the clones; in checked studies, under half of the deficit traces to unresolved V genes, and the cause of the others is not known. The DNA gave D and trimming, while V, J and clone size come from that table. The sample profile shows hundreds of thousands of clones; approximately 79% of them were found once. The top ten clones comprise approximately 1.6% of the sample.

This entry is derived from a study of shared clonotypes between healthy human individuals (TCRdb year 2020). As for the study more broadly: The cohort comprised a couple of women and a few men aged 18 to 49 years. For each donor, CD4 naive and CD4 memory were each run on three plates, CD8 naive on two plates, and CD8 memory on one plate. To estimate repertoire size and how much clonotypes are shared between individuals, the study performed deep sequencing of blood TCR repertoires from 4 to 6 healthy adults. Libraries were prepared and TCR repertoires were sequenced by different laboratories using diverse techniques, in order to increase sequencing depth and limit assay-specific biases. Per donor, leukapheresis produced somewhere between about 0.9 and 9 billion PBMCs. Findings and caveats that apply to the study as a whole: Compared with non-shared clonotypes, clonotypes shared by all four sorted-subset donors had higher generation probabilities. Larger estimated clonotype richness was generally found for naive subsets than for memory subsets. Based on pairwise subsampling, the degree of clonotype sharing among donors was expected to be affected by sequencing depth. The genetic and exposure-history diversity represented was limited by the small number of donors. When several donors were compared, the shared fraction of clonotypes was around 4.6% for naive CD4, about 4% for naive CD8, 2.3% for memory CD4, and 0.4% for memory CD8. Even with the large sequencing depth, rarefaction of the sorted-subset datasets indicated that sequencing was incomplete. Only blood was sampled, and tissue TCR repertoires likely differ from those in blood.

From a lookup of the germline V gene, CDR1 and CDR2 are SNHLY and FYNNEI. The CDR3 goes from the cysteine to the phenylalanine over 13 residues. Only CDR3 DNA is held: 39 bases, read in frame from base 1. Trimming at the junction amounts to 7 bases on V and 3 bases on J, and the germline ends lie 12 bases apart. The donors were healthy, HIV-negative adults who had no recently reported acute infections or vaccinations. Only Caucasian adults living in Nashville, Tennessee, USA were represented among the donors. CD4+ T cells were enriched by magnetic negative selection, after which naive cells were positively selected on CD45RA and the negative fraction was taken as the memory subset. Blood was obtained by leukapheresis, after which PBMCs were separated by Ficoll-Histopaque density gradient centrifugation and cryopreserved in liquid nitrogen vapor phase. Purity and quantity of every magnetically sorted T cell population were checked by analytical flow cytometry. Genomic DNA was isolated from each sorted fraction and quantified by UV absorbance on a Nanodrop 2000c.

This sequence uses TRBV2 and TRBJ1-1, with TRBD1 as a weak D call on 5 bases. Material: memory CD4+ T cells sorted from blood. The sample's cell subset or site, from its label and the paper: CD45RA-negative fraction. This receptor was taken from a woman under 40 in good health. The sequenced DNA is TGTGCCAGCACCAACGCCAGGGACACTGAAGCTTTCTTT. Translation gives CASTNARDTEAFF.